This entry lists 32 T cell receptor beta chains sequenced from one sample in a study of blood T cell repertoires in COVID-19. Measured with immunoSEQ multiplex PCR; TCRdb has only the in-frame clones, and not every one. The sample includes approximately 110,000 clones, over 75% of them seen just once. Sequenced input: peripheral blood. All receptors come from a man aged 45-60 years with acute or convalescent COVID-19.

V is TRBV12-3 or TRBV12-4 and J is TRBJ2-7; possibly TRBD1 for D (6 bases). The V end lost 9 bases, the J end lost 0 bases, and 12 bases lay between the germline ends. The CDR3 length is 13 residues. CDR3 region: CASGTLTSYEQYF. CDR3 coding DNA: TGTGCCAGTGGGACATTGACCTCCTACGAGCAGTACTTC.

V and J are TRBV28 and TRBJ2-3, with D perhaps matching TRBD2 (6 bases). The CDR3 has 13 amino acids. With 5 bases removed from V and 0 bases from J, the gap between germline ends came to 6 bases. CDR1 is MDHEN and CDR2 is SYDVKM in the germline V gene. CDR3 coding DNA: TGTGCCAGCAGTCGGGAGAGCACAGATACGCAGTATTTT. Translating gives CASSRESTDTQYF. The variable domain in full, with the rest retrieved from reference TRBV28 and TRBJ2-3, is DVKVTQSSRYLVKRTGEKVFLECVQDMDHENMFWYRQDPGLGLRLIYFSYDVKMKEKGDIPEGYSVSREKKERFSLILESASTNQTSMYLCASSRESTDTQYFGPGTRLTVL.

This clone showed up just a few times. This sequence joins TRBV6-5 and TRBJ2-7; D is perhaps TRBD1 (6 bases). The CDR3 is 14 amino acids. The germline gives CDR1 MNHEY, CDR2 SVGAGI. Trimming shortened V by 6 bases and J by 2 bases, and 14 bases separated the two germline ends. In nucleotides, the CDR3 is TGTGCCAGCAGATGGACAGCGGATACCTACGAGCAGTACTTC. Protein product: CASRWTADTYEQYF.

The chain links TRBV5-1 to TRBJ1-2, with D maybe TRBD1 (5 bases). CDR1 and CDR2 from the germline V gene are SGHRS and YFSETQ. Trimming shortened V by 4 bases and J by 4 bases, and 8 bases separated the two germline ends. This CDR3 has 12 amino acids. CDR3 DNA: TGCGCCAGCAGCGGCGGGGCCTATGGCTACACCTTC. Protein product: CASSGGAYGYTF.

The chain has TRBV19 and TRBJ2-1, with a possible D match to TRBD1 (5 bases). CDR1 is LNHDA and CDR2 is SQIVND in the germline V gene (reference sequence). Trimming pared 5 bases from V and 2 bases from J, leaving 13 bases between. CDR3 length equals 15 residues. The CDR3, as DNA: TGTGCCAGTAGTCAGGGTGCGGTAACCTACAATGAGCAGTTCTTC. Protein: CASSQGAVTYNEQFF.

The V and J genes are TRBV6-5 and TRBJ2-2, with 9 bases aligning to TRBD1. Germline CDR1 and CDR2: MNHEY and SVGAGI. V shed 2 bases and J 6 bases; nucleotides not matched to a gene: 4. The CDR3 is made up of 15 amino acids. In DNA form, the CDR3 reads TGTGCCAGCAGTTACCAACAGGGGGCCCCCGGGGAGCTGTTTTTT. Its protein is CASSYQQGAPGELFF.

This chain connects TRBV10-3 to TRBJ2-1; 11 positions agree with TRBD1. Germline trimming cut 6 bases from V and 4 bases from J; bases unmatched to any gene: 2. This CDR3 has 14 residues. Germline-derived CDR1 and CDR2 are ENHRY and SYGVKD. CDR3 coding DNA: TGTGCCATCAGGGGACAGGGGGGATACAATGAGCAGTTCTTC. It translates to CAIRGQGGYNEQFF.

The chain employs TRBV3-1 (or the pseudogene TRBV3-2) and TRBJ2-5, with 9 bases matching TRBD2. The V gene end was trimmed by 4 bases and the J gene end by 5 bases; junction bases not matched to a gene: 5. The germline gives CDR1 LGHDT, CDR2 YNNKEL (reference sequence). The CDR3 covers 14 residues. CDR3 protein: CASSPTTSGETQYF. CDR3 nucleotide sequence: TGTGCCAGCAGCCCTACAACTAGCGGGGAGACCCAGTACTTC.

This clone has more than one count but fewer than ten. The genes are TRBV10-3 and TRBJ2-7, with 10 bases lining up with TRBD1. The trim removed 4 bases at V and 2 bases at J, leaving 8 bases unmatched. Germline loops: CDR1 ENHRY, CDR2 SYGVKD. The CDR3 extends over 16 amino acids. This CDR3 is CAISGRQGAVTYEQYF. The CDR3 DNA follows: TGTGCCATCAGTGGGCGACAGGGGGCGGTGACCTACGAGCAGTACTTC.

This clone was counted a single time. The chain employs TRBV30 and TRBJ1-1; D may be TRBD1 (5 bases). There are 15 residues in the CDR3. Germline V CDR1 and CDR2: GTSNPN, SVGIG (reference sequence). The V end lost 5 bases, the J end lost 2 bases, and 18 bases lay between the germline ends. The CDR3 here is CAWDPGMGVNTEAFF. As DNA, the CDR3 is TGTGCCTGGGACCCAGGGATGGGTGTTAACACTGAAGCTTTCTTT.

The V call is TRBV7-2, the J call TRBJ1-1; D is undetermined. The V and J ends lost 5 bases and 8 bases respectively, with 18 bases between them. The CDR3 is made up of 14 amino acids. Germline CDR1 reads SGHTA; CDR2 reads FQGNSA. This CDR3 is CASSVWSFTGEAFF. The DNA of the CDR3 is TGTGCCAGCAGCGTCTGGTCTTTTACGGGGGAAGCTTTCTTT.

CDR3 in amino acids: CASSYTGTSRATQYF. DNA for the CDR3: TGTGCCAGCAGTTACACCGGGACTAGCCGTGCTACGCAGTATTTT. The V gene is TRBV6-5, the J gene TRBJ2-3; TRBD2 agrees at 9 bases. This CDR3 region has 15 residues. The V segment lost 2 bases and the J segment 8 bases; nucleotides outside the gene matches: 8. The germline CDR1 and CDR2 sequences are MNHEY and SVGAGI.

This clone was detected only once. The CDR3 sequence is CASSVSSGSSLYEQYF. The CDR3 nucleotides read TGTGCCAGCAGCGTCTCCAGCGGGAGCTCCCTATACGAGCAGTACTTC. This chain connects TRBV9 to TRBJ2-7; 8 nucleotides match TRBD2. The CDR3 consists of 16 residues. The germline V gene encodes CDR1 SGDLS and CDR2 YYNGEE. The J segment lost 4 bases and the V segment lost 2 bases, leaving 11 bases of the junction unmatched.

V usage is TRBV13 and J usage is TRBJ2-7; 12 positions agree with TRBD2. This CDR3 spans 18 amino acids. The trim removed 6 bases at V and 2 bases at J, leaving 14 bases unmatched. Germline CDR1 reads PRHDT; CDR2 reads FYEKMQ (reference sequence). For the CDR3, the DNA is TGTGCCAGCAGTCATGGGACTAGCGGGTATTCAGGACCCTACGAGCAGTACTTC. This encodes CASSHGTSGYSGPYEQYF.

This clone was found once. The chain links TRBV6-6 to TRBJ2-6; D is possibly TRBD2 (6 bases). Trimming removed 8 bases at V and 1 base at J, with 9 bases between. CDR1 is MNHNY, CDR2 SVGAGI, per germline (reference sequence). There are 14 residues in the CDR3. In DNA, the CDR3 is TGTGCCAGCGCCGCGGGGTCTGGGGCCAACGTCCTGACTTTC. Translating it yields CASAAGSGANVLTF.

The gene calls are TRBV12-3 or TRBV12-4 and TRBJ2-1, with D hard to call. Deletions cut 1 base from V and 12 bases from J, with 13 bases between. The CDR3 runs 13 residues. This CDR3 reads CASSLGPGIAQFF. The CDR3 coding sequence is TGTGCCAGCAGTTTAGGACCAGGTATTGCGCAGTTCTTC.

The gene calls are TRBV27 and TRBJ1-2, with no clear D. The CDR3 spans 18 residues. V was pared by 5 bases and J by 2 bases, with 24 bases between. Germline CDR1 and CDR2: MNHEY and SMNVEV (reference sequence). The CDR3, as DNA: TGTGCCAGCAGTCCACATCGACTACCCACAGTGGGCAACTATGGCTACACCTTC. Amino acids: CASSPHRLPTVGNYGYTF.

The chain carries TRBV9 and TRBJ1-2; no reliable D call. The CDR3 contains 14 residues. The V end lost 2 bases, the J end lost 6 bases, and 14 bases lay between the germline ends. Germline loops: CDR1 SGDLS, CDR2 YYNGEE. The CDR3 DNA reads TGTGCCAGCAGCGTCGCACGGAGGGAAGATGGCTACACCTTC. Protein product: CASSVARREDGYTF.

This chain links TRBV5-1 with TRBJ2-3; TRBD2 matches 8 bases. CDR1 and CDR2 (germline): SGHRS, YFSETQ. This CDR3 contains 15 residues. J was trimmed by 4 bases and V by 4 bases; bases with no gene match: 8. The CDR3 DNA reads as TGCGCCAGCAGCGCAGCGGGGGAGGCTCCAGATACGCAGTATTTT. Protein product: CASSAAGEAPDTQYF.

V and J are TRBV6-5 and TRBJ1-2, with TRBD1 identical over 9 bases. There are 14 residues in the CDR3. The germline V gene encodes CDR1 MNHEY and CDR2 SVGAGI. After removal of 5 bases from V and 4 bases from J, the junction contained 5 bases not matched to a gene. The DNA for the CDR3 is TGTGCCAGCAGTAAACAGGGGGCAGGCTATGGCTACACCTTC. This gives the protein CASSKQGAGYGYTF.

A word on this clone: One end of the junction does not line up with germline, which may come from a read error. V usage is TRBV19 and J usage is TRBJ1-4; 10 positions match TRBD1. The CDR3 covers 15 residues. Germline values: CDR1 LNHDA, CDR2 SQIVND (reference sequence). Here the CDR3 DNA reads TGTGCCAGTACCCTCAGACAGGGGGCTAACGAAAAACTGTTTTTT. Its protein is CASTLRQGANEKLFF. Supplemented by reference TRBV19 and TRBJ1-4, the full variable domain reads DGGITQSPKYLFRKEGQNVTLSCEQNLNHDAMYWYRQDPGQGLRLIYYSQIVNDFQKGDIAEGYSVSREKKESFPLTVTSAQKNPTAFYLCASTLRQGANEKLFFGSGTQLSVL.

The V call is TRBV6-2 or TRBV6-3, the J call TRBJ1-6; D unresolved. CDR1 and CDR2 (germline): MNHEY, SVGEGT. The V end lost 4 bases, the J end lost 7 bases, and 14 bases lay between the germline ends. The CDR3 covers 15 residues. The CDR3 is CASSSYKSRNSPLHF. CDR3 bases: TGTGCCAGCAGTTCATACAAGAGCAGGAATTCACCCCTCCACTTT.

The V call is TRBV5-1, the J call TRBJ2-7; maybe TRBD1 (6 bases). This CDR3 has 15 amino acids. Germline CDR1 SGHRS, CDR2 YFSETQ. V gave up 0 bases and J gave up 0 bases, with 10 bases separating them. CDR3 sequence reads: CASSLGTASSYEQYF. CDR3 bases: TGCGCCAGCAGCTTGGGGACAGCCAGCTCCTACGAGCAGTACTTC.

The rearrangement joins TRBV18 to TRBJ2-3; D call uncertain. The CDR3 is 12 residues long. V lost 2 bases and J 8 bases, leaving 8 bases between the germline ends. Per germline, CDR1 KGHSH and CDR2 LQKENI. The CDR3, as DNA: TGTGCCAGCTCACCAAAGAGTGTTACGCAGTATTTT. Encoded protein: CASSPKSVTQYF.

The rearrangement links TRBV12-5 to TRBJ1-5; 7 bases align to TRBD1. V lost 5 bases and J lost 6; bases outside the gene matches: 4. The V gene's germline CDR1 is LGHNT and CDR2 FRNRAP. This CDR3 is 13 amino acids long. CDR3 loop: CASGEGAIQPQHF. The CDR3 DNA follows: TGTGCTAGTGGTGAGGGGGCAATTCAGCCCCAGCATTTT. The full variable domain, rest sourced from reference TRBV12-5 and TRBJ1-5, is DARVTQTPRHKVTEMGQEVTMRCQPILGHNTVFWYRQTMMQGLELLAYFRNRAPLDDSGMPKDRFSAEMPDATLATLKIQPSEPRDSAVYFCASGEGAIQPQHFGDGTRLSIL.

This chain links TRBV7-2 with TRBJ1-6, with TRBD1 matching 7 bases. Germline loops: CDR1 SGHTA, CDR2 FQGNSA. CDR3 size: 17 residues. V gave up 2 bases and J gave up 7 bases; unmatched junction bases: 11. CDR3 loop: CASSLRKVGTENSPLHF. Written as DNA, the CDR3 is TGTGCCAGCAGCTTAAGGAAGGTAGGGACAGAAAATTCACCCCTCCACTTT.

The V and J genes are TRBV4-2 and TRBJ1-2; D unresolved. V was cut by 0 bases and J by 13 bases, with 12 bases left in between. CDR1 is LGHNA, CDR2 YNFKEQ, per germline. The CDR3 sequence is 12 residues long. CDR3 in amino acids: CASSQDSLGPTF. The CDR3 DNA reads as TGTGCCAGCAGCCAAGATAGTCTGGGCCCCACCTTC.

This clone has only a few counts. This chain joins TRBV5-6 and TRBJ1-2, with TRBD1 matching 7 bases. CDR1 is SGHDT, CDR2 YYEEEE, per germline. With V trimmed by 2 bases and J by 5 bases, 6 bases remained unmatched. The CDR3 is made up of 14 amino acids. The DNA for the CDR3 is TGTGCCAGCAGCTTTCGAGACAGGGTGTATGGCTACACCTTC. Amino acid sequence: CASSFRDRVYGYTF.

This chain connects TRBV21-1 to TRBJ2-5; TRBD2, the table's D call, lacks a check against the DNA. TRBV21-1 is flagged as a pseudogene. The CDR3 runs to 16 residues. This CDR3 reads CASSRRLAGPQETQYF. Here the CDR3 DNA reads TGTGCCAGCAGCAGGAGGCTAGCGGGGCCCCAAGAGACCCAGTACTTC.

This clone has a handful of counts. V usage is TRBV6-1 and J usage is TRBJ2-6, with D tentatively TRBD1 (6 bases). There are 18 residues in the CDR3. V shed 1 base and J shed 0 bases, with 13 bases lying between them. Germline lookup yields CDR1 MNHNS and CDR2 SASEGT. CDR3 coding DNA: TGTGCCAGCAGTGAAGGAGTAGGGGGTTCCTCTGGGGCCAACGTCCTGACTTTC. It is translated as CASSEGVGGSSGANVLTF.

The chain carries TRBV9 and TRBJ2-5, with D possibly TRBD1 on 6 matching bases. Trimming shortened V by 0 bases and J by 2 bases, and 26 bases separated the two germline ends. The CDR3 sequence is 20 residues long. CDR1 is SGDLS and CDR2 is YYNGEE in the germline V gene. CDR3 in amino acids: CASSVGAHTVFGGEQETQYF. CDR3 nucleotide sequence: TGTGCCAGCAGCGTAGGAGCTCATACGGTCTTTGGGGGCGAACAAGAGACCCAGTACTTC.

This clone came up once. The CDR3 nucleotides are TGTGCCAGCAGCTTGTTACAGGGGAACACCGGGGAGCTGTTTTTT. Its translation: CASSLLQGNTGELFF. V is TRBV7-2 and J is TRBJ2-2; D perhaps matches TRBD1 (6 bases). V gave up 3 bases and J gave up 1 base, with 9 bases separating them. The CDR3 contains 15 residues. Germline assignment: CDR1 SGHTA and CDR2 FQGNSA.